This entry is about one T cell receptor (beta chain). Antigen unknown. PCR was performed using 60 Vbeta and 13 Jbeta primers. Generated by immunoSEQ multiplex PCR, the TCRdb table keeps only in-frame clones and is missing some. In the table there are 250,000 to 350,000 clones, about 66% of which are singletons. The donors, nominally healthy at sampling, likely had unrecorded immune exposures. These data are taken from a study of cytomegalovirus exposure and HLA in healthy donors. Points from the study as a whole: Earlier results showed most TCR beta V segments being productive about 87% or about 30% of the time. TCR beta chain V- and J-gene trimming was linked, in a later analysis, to a missense variant in DCLRE1C. Donors were assumed by presence/absence analyses to have roughly uniform sequencing depth.

CDR1 is MNHNS, CDR2 SASEGT, per germline. The CDR3 spans 13 residues. Trimming shortened V by 8 bases and J by 4 bases, and 12 bases separated the two germline ends. The receptor comes from a female donor in good health and CMV-seronegative. V and J are TRBV6-1 and TRBJ2-1; D is possibly TRBD2 (6 bases). The sequenced sample was PBMCs. The CDR3 region is CASWTNFYNEQFF. For the CDR3, the DNA is TGTGCCAGCTGGACTAATTTTTACAATGAGCAGTTCTTC.